These 15 T cell receptor beta chains share one sample of origin, sequenced in a study of PD-L1 blockade in urothelial cancer. Sequenced by immunoSEQ multiplex PCR; TCRdb stores in-frame clones only, minus some. The data hold 95,000 to 100,000 clones, with more than 75% observed a single time. Documented time point: pretreatment peripheral blood. This sample comprised PBMCs, obtained around atezolizumab (anti-PD-L1) treatment. The receptors stem from a man between 60 and 75 years old with urothelial cancer.

V is TRBV13 and J is TRBJ1-2; perhaps TRBD1 as D (6 bases). In germline, CDR1 is PRHDT, CDR2 FYEKMQ (reference sequence). V was shortened by 3 bases and J by 6 bases, with 29 bases between the two germline ends. The CDR3 length is 19 residues. This CDR3 reads CASSFAPLRQGKGSDGYTF. The CDR3 bases are TGTGCCAGCAGCTTCGCCCCCCTTAGGCAGGGGAAGGGCTCAGATGGCTACACCTTC. The variable domain in full, with the rest retrieved from reference TRBV13 and TRBJ1-2, is AAGVIQSPRHLIKEKRETATLKCYPIPRHDTVYWYQQGPGQDPQFLISFYEKMQSDKGSIPDRFSAQQFSDYHSELNMSSLELGDSALYFCASSFAPLRQGKGSDGYTFGSGTRLTVV.

The V and J genes are TRBV6-1 and TRBJ1-5; D is perhaps TRBD1 (5 bases). The CDR3 extends over 13 amino acids. Per germline, CDR1 MNHNS and CDR2 SASEGT. V was cut by 4 bases and J by 6 bases, with 10 bases left in between. The CDR3: CASSVGGVQPQHF. The CDR3 DNA is TGTGCCAGCAGTGTGGGGGGGGTTCAGCCCCAGCATTTT.

J is TRBJ1-5 and V is TRBV7-9; perhaps TRBD1 as D (6 bases). Looked up from germline, CDR1 is SEHNR and CDR2 is FQNEAQ (reference sequence). V lost 8 bases, J lost 1 base, and 12 bases lay in between. The CDR3 loop spans 14 amino acids. The CDR3 nucleotides read TGTGCCAGCCAAGGGGGAGAAAGCAATCAGCCCCAGCATTTT. It yields the protein CASQGGESNQPQHF.

The CDR3 DNA is TGCAGTGGGCGGGGAGATGATGGCTACACCTTC. Amino acid sequence: CSGRGDDGYTF. The chain joins TRBV29-1 to TRBJ1-2; no reliable D call. Germline values: CDR1 SQVTM, CDR2 ANQGSEA. The length of the CDR3 is 11 residues. The complete variable domain, with remaining parts taken from reference TRBV29-1 and TRBJ1-2, reads SAVISQKPSRDICQRGTSLTIQCQVDSQVTMMFWYRQQPGQSLTLIATANQGSEATYESGFVIDKFPISRPNLTFSTLTVSNMSPEDSSIYLCSGRGDDGYTFGSGTRLTVV.

The chain links TRBV7-2 to TRBJ2-7; no firm D call. V was cut by 4 bases and J by 2 bases, with 6 bases left in between. The CDR3 is made up of 12 amino acids. Per the germline V gene, CDR1 is SGHTA and CDR2 is FQGNSA. The CDR3 reads CASSSQTYEQYF. Written as DNA, the CDR3 is TGTGCCAGCAGCTCCCAAACCTACGAGCAGTACTTC.

The genes are TRBV11-2 and TRBJ2-7, with TRBD1 matching over 8 bases. CDR3 length: 14 residues. With 4 bases clipped from V and 5 bases from J, the junction kept 7 bases outside the gene matches. Germline loops: CDR1 SGHAT, CDR2 FQNNGV. CDR3 region: CASSSGQGADEQYF. The CDR3 DNA sequence: TGTGCCAGCAGCTCCGGACAGGGTGCCGACGAGCAGTACTTC.

The CDR3 DNA reads TGTGCCAGCTCACCGACAGGGGTCCAAGAGACCCAGTACTTC. It translates to CASSPTGVQETQYF. This rearrangement joins TRBV18 to TRBJ2-5, with 8 nucleotides matching TRBD1. Germline V lookup: CDR1 KGHSH, CDR2 LQKENI. The length of the CDR3 is 14 residues. V dropped 3 bases and J dropped 1; count of bases not matched to a gene: 1.

V is TRBV29-1 and J is TRBJ1-1; TRBD1 matches at 7 bases. This CDR3 comprises 14 residues. The germline V gene encodes CDR1 SQVTM and CDR2 ANQGSEA. With V trimmed by 6 bases and J by 4 bases, 11 bases remained unmatched. CDR3 bases: TGCAGCGTATGTACCGGGACAGTGGGCACTGAAGCTTTCTTT. Translated, it gives CSVCTGTVGTEAFF.

J is TRBJ1-1 and V is TRBV5-1, with 8 bases aligning to TRBD1. The CDR3 spans 14 residues. The trim removed 2 bases at V and 1 base at J, leaving 1 base unmatched. The germline CDR1 and CDR2 sequences are SGHRS and YFSETQ. The CDR3 loop is CASSFQGANTEAFF. CDR3 DNA: TGCGCCAGCAGCTTTCAGGGGGCGAACACTGAAGCTTTCTTT.

V gene TRBV21-1 combines with J gene TRBJ2-7; the D segment call TRBD2 is taken from the table without a DNA check. TRBV21-1 represents a pseudogene. The CDR3 runs to 10 residues. The CDR3 loop is CASSNDEQYF. As DNA, the CDR3 is TGTGCCAGCAGCAACGACGAGCAGTACTTC.

The chain carries TRBV28 and TRBJ1-2, with D possibly being TRBD1 (5 bases). Between the trimmed V and J ends, which lost 6 bases and 5 bases, there was a span of 16 bases. CDR1 and CDR2 (germline): MDHEN, SYDVKM. CDR3 length: 14 residues. CDR3 sequence reads: CASSQVDSAYGYTF. CDR3 DNA sequence: TGTGCCAGCAGCCAGGTCGACAGTGCTTATGGCTACACCTTC.

The V call is TRBV27, the J call TRBJ2-2; 12 bases map to TRBD2. The CDR3 loop spans 15 amino acids. V dropped 7 bases and J dropped 4; count of bases not matched to a gene: 4. Germline assignment: CDR1 MNHEY and CDR2 SMNVEV (reference sequence). The CDR3 DNA reads TGTGCCAGCAATCTAGCGGGGGGGCCCACCGGGGAGCTGTTTTTT. It specifies CASNLAGGPTGELFF.

This chain joins TRBV10-3 and TRBJ1-4, with D uncertain. This CDR3 has 14 amino acids. Per germline, CDR1 ENHRY and CDR2 SYGVKD. V was trimmed by 2 bases and J by 0 bases, leaving 4 bases between them. CDR3 nucleotides: TGTGCCATCAGTGAGCGAGCAACTAATGAAAAACTGTTTTTT. It codes for CAISERATNEKLFF.

The chain is built from TRBV4-1 and TRBJ2-1; TRBD2 might be the D (5 bases). Trimming left V 3 bases short and J 5 bases short, with 11 bases between. Germline V gene sequence: CDR1 MGHRA, CDR2 YSYEKL. The CDR3 is 14 amino acids. The DNA of the CDR3 is TGCGCCAGCAGCCACCAAGTGGGAGACAATGAGCAGTTCTTC. Protein: CASSHQVGDNEQFF.

This clone was detected a few times. DNA of the CDR3: TGTGCCAGCAGTTTATCGGGAGCCCAGGGACCTGGGTACTTC. It translates to CASSLSGAQGPGYF. J is TRBJ2-5 and V is TRBV28, with TRBD2 as a possible D gene (6 bases). This CDR3 has 14 amino acids. With 1 base removed from V and 13 bases from J, the gap between germline ends came to 19 bases. Per germline, CDR1 MDHEN and CDR2 SYDVKM.